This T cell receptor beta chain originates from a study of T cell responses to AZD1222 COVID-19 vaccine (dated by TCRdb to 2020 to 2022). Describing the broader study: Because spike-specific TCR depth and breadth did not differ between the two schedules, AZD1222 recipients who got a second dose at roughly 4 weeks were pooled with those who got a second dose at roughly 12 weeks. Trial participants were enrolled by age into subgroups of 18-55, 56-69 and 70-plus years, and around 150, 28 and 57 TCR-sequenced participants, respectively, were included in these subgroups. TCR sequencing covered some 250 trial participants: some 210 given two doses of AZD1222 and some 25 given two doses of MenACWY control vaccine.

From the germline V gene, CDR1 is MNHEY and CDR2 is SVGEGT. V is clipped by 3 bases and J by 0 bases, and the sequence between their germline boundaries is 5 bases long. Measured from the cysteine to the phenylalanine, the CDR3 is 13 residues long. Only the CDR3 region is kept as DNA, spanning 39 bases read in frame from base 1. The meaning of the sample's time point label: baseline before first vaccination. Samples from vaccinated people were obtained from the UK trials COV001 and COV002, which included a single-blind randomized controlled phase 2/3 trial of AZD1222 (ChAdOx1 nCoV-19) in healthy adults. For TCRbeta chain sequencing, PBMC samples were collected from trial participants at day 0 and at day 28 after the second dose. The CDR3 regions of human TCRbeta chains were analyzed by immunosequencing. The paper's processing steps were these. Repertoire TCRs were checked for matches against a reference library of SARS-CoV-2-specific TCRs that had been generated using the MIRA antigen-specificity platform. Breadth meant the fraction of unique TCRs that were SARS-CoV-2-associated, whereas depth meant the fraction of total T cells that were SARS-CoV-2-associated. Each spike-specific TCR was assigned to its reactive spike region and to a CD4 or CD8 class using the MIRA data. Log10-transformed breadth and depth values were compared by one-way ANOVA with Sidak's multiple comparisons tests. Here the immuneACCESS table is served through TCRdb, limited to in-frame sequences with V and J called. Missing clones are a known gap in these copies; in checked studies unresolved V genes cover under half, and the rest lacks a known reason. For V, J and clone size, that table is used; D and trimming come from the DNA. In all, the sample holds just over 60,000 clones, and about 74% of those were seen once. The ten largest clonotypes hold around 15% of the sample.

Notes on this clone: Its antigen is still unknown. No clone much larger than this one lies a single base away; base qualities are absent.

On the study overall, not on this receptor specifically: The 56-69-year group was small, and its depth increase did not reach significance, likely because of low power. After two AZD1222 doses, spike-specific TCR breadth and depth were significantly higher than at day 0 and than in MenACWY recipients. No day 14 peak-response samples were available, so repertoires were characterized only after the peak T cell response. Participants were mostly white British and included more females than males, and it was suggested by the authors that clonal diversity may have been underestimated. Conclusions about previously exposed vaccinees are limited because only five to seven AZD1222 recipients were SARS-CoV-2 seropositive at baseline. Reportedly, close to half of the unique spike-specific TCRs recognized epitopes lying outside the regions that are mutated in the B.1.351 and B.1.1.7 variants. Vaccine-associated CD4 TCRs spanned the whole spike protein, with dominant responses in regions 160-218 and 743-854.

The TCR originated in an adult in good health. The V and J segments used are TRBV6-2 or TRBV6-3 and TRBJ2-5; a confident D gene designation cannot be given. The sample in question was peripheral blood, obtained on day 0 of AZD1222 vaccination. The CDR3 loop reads CASSYLYQETQYF. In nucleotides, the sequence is TGTGCCAGCAGTTATTTGTACCAAGAGACCCAGTACTTC.